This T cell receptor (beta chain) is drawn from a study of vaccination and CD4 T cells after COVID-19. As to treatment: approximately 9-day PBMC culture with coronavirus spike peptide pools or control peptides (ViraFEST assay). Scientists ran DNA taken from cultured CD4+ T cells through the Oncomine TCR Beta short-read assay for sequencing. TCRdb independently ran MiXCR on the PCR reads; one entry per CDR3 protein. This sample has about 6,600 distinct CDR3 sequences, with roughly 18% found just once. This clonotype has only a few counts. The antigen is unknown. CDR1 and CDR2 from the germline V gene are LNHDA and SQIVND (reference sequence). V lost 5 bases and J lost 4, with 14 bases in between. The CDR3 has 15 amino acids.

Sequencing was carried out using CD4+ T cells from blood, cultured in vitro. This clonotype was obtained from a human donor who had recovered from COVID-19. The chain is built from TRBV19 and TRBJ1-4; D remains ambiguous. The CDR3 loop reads CASSRVGPLNEKLFF. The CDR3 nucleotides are TGTGCCAGTAGTCGGGTCGGGCCGCTTAATGAAAAACTGTTTTTT.